These T cell receptor beta chains were read from a single sample in a study of T cell repertoires in cytomegalovirus infection. Their target antigens are unknown. Via MiXCR, TCRdb re-called the reads, giving one row per CDR3 protein. The table records around 900,000 distinct CDR3 sequences, less than 35% of them present only once. Sequencing was performed on cultured CD8+ T cells from PBMCs, taken from culture after CMV antigen stimulation. These receptors were taken from a human donor in good health (CMV status not recorded). Some clones in this sample may be carry-over from other donors' samples. Each CDR3 is given with its conserved first and last residue. Each record gives: CDR3 DNA, CDR3 protein, V gene, clone size, CDR3 length, J gene, D gene. A D gene is named only where the DNA matches it firmly. Only some rows state a clone size, as once, few, many or a class for expanded clones.

CDR3 DNA: TGTGCCAGCAGTGAAACAAGGGGGGCGGGAGATGAGCAGTTCTTC; CDR3 protein: CASSETRGAGDEQFF; V gene: TRBV6-1; clone size: few; CDR3 length: 15; J gene: TRBJ2-1; D gene: NA
CDR3 DNA: TGTGCCAGCAGCTCAACGAGAGACAGAAATGAAAAACTGTTTTTT; CDR3 protein: CASSSTRDRNEKLFF; V gene: TRBV7-9; clone size: NA; CDR3 length: 15; J gene: TRBJ1-4; D gene: NA
CDR3 DNA: TGTGCCAGCAGCAAAGGCCCTTATGGCTACACCTTC; CDR3 protein: CASSKGPYGYTF; V gene: TRBV25-1; clone size: NA; CDR3 length: 12; J gene: TRBJ1-2; D gene: NA
CDR3 DNA: TGTGCCAGCAGAACAGGGCTAAACTACAATGAGCAGTTCTTC; CDR3 protein: CASRTGLNYNEQFF; V gene: TRBV27; clone size: NA; CDR3 length: 14; J gene: TRBJ2-1; D gene: NA
CDR3 DNA: TGTGCCAGCAGCAATACCGGGGAGGAGACCCAGTACTTC; CDR3 protein: CASSNTGEETQYF; V gene: TRBV7-9; clone size: NA; CDR3 length: 13; J gene: TRBJ2-5; D gene: NA
CDR3 DNA: TGTGCCAACAGTTACTCGAGCGGGGGGGCTTTAAATGAGCAGTTCTTC; CDR3 protein: CANSYSSGGALNEQFF; V gene: TRBV6-5; clone size: once; CDR3 length: 16; J gene: TRBJ2-1; D gene: TRBD2
CDR3 DNA: TGTGCCACCGCTGGGGAGACTATTAGCACAGATACGCAGTATTTT; CDR3 protein: CATAGETISTDTQYF; V gene: TRBV15; clone size: NA; CDR3 length: 15; J gene: TRBJ2-3; D gene: NA
CDR3 DNA: TGTGCCAGCAGCCCGGGACGGGCGAACACCGGGGAGCTGTTTTTT; CDR3 protein: CASSPGRANTGELFF; V gene: TRBV7-9; clone size: many; CDR3 length: 15; J gene: TRBJ2-2; D gene: NA
CDR3 DNA: TGTGCCAGCAGTCCACCCGACAGGGGGCTAGACACTGAAGCTTTCTTT; CDR3 protein: CASSPPDRGLDTEAFF; V gene: TRBV27; clone size: few; CDR3 length: 16; J gene: TRBJ1-1; D gene: TRBD1
CDR3 DNA: TGTGCCAGCAGCCCCCCTAAGCCAGGCACCTTC; CDR3 protein: CASSPPKPGTF; V gene: TRBV7-3; clone size: NA; CDR3 length: 11; J gene: TRBJ1-2; D gene: NA